The present T cell receptor beta chain was sequenced within a study of beta chain features in type 1 diabetes. The isolated RNA, all of it, was reverse transcribed, so expressed TCRB transcripts were what got sequenced. The average output of naive, central memory and regulatory T cell samples was several million reads. Produced via immunoSEQ multiplex PCR; TCRdb's table is partial and in-frame only. The table has 250,000 to 300,000 clones, roughly 8% seen once. Germline V gives CDR1 SGHTA, CDR2 FQGNSA. The CDR3 is 15 residues long. Trimming left V 2 bases short and J 4 bases short, with 14 bases between.

The receptor's source is a woman aged 18-29 years in good health. The J gene is TRBJ2-5, the V gene TRBV7-2; D not certain. Material for sequencing was central memory CD4+ T cells from blood. The CDR3 loop is CASSLQVELRETQYF. The CDR3 DNA reads TGTGCCAGCAGCTTACAAGTTGAGCTAAGAGAGACCCAGTACTTC.